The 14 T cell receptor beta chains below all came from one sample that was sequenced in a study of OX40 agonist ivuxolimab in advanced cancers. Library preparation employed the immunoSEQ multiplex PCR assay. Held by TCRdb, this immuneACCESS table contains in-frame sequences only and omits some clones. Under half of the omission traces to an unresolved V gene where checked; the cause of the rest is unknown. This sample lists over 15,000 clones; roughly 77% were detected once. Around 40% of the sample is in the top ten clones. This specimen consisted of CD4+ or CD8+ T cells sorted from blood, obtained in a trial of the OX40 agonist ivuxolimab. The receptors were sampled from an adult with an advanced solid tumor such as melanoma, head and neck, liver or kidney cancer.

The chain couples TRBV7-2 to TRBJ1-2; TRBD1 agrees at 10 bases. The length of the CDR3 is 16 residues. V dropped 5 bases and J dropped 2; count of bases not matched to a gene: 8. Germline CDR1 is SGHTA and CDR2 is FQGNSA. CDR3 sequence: CASSDGQGVGNYGYTF. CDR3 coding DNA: TGTGCCAGCAGCGACGGACAGGGGGTGGGCAACTATGGCTACACCTTC.

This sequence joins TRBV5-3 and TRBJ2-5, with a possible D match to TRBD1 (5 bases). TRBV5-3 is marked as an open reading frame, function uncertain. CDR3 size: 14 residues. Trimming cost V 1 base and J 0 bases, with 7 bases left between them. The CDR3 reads CARSLPRDQETQYF. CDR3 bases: TGTGCCAGAAGCTTGCCCAGGGACCAAGAGACCCAGTACTTC.

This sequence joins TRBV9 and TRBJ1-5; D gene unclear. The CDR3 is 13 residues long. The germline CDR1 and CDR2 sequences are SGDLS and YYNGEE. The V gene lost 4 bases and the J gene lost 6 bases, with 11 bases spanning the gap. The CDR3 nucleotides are TGTGCCAGCAGCCCCTCCCCGGGTCAGCCCCAGCATTTT. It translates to CASSPSPGQPQHF. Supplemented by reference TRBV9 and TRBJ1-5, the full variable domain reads DSGVTQTPKHLITATGQRVTLRCSPRSGDLSVYWYQQSLDQGLQFLIQYYNGEERAKGNILERFSAQQFPDLHSELNLSSLELGDSALYFCASSPSPGQPQHFGDGTRLSIL.

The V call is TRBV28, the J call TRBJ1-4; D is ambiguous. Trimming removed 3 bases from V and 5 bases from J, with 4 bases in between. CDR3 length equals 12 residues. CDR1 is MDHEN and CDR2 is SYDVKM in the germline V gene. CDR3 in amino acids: CASSFRNEKLFF. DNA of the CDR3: TGTGCCAGCAGTTTCCGGAATGAAAAACTGTTTTTT.

In DNA, the CDR3 is TGCGCCAGCAGCCCGGAGGGACACCGAAACGAGCAGTACTTC. Amino acid sequence: CASSPEGHRNEQYF. V usage is TRBV5-1 and J usage is TRBJ2-7, with D perhaps being TRBD1 or TRBD2 (6 bases each). Trimming pared 4 bases from V and 5 bases from J, leaving 16 bases between. The CDR3 covers 14 residues. Germline-derived CDR1 and CDR2 are SGHRS and YFSETQ.

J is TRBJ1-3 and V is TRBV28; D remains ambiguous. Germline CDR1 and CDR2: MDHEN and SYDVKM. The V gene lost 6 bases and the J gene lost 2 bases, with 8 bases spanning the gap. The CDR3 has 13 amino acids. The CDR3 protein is CASRRQTGNTIYF. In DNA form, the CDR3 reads TGTGCCAGCAGACGGCAGACTGGAAACACCATATATTTT.

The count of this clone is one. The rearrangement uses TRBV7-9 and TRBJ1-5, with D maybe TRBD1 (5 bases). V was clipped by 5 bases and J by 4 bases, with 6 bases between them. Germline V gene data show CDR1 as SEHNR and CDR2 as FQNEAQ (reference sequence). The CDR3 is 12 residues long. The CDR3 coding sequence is TGTGCCAGCAGCAGGGGTAATCAGCCCCAGCATTTT. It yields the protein CASSRGNQPQHF.

The CDR3 DNA reads TGTGCCAGCAGCTTAGCGGGCAGAGACGGGGAGCTGTTTTTT. Its protein product is CASSLAGRDGELFF. This chain joins TRBV7-9 and TRBJ2-2; D not resolved. The CDR3 loop spans 14 amino acids. Germline values: CDR1 SEHNR, CDR2 FQNEAQ (reference sequence). V was clipped by 0 bases and J by 7 bases, with 9 bases between them.

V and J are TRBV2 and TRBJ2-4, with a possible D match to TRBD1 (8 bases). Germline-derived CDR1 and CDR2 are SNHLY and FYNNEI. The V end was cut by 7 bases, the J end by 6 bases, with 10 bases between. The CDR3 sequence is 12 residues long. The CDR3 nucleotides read TGTGCCAGCAACAGGGGGGGAAACATTCAGTACTTC. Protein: CASNRGGNIQYF. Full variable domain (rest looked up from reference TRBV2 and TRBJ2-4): EPEVTQTPSHQVTQMGQEVILRCVPISNHLYFYWYRQILGQKVEFLVSFYNNEISEKSEIFDDQFSVERPDGSNFTLKIRSTKLEDSAMYFCASNRGGNIQYFGAGTRLSVL.

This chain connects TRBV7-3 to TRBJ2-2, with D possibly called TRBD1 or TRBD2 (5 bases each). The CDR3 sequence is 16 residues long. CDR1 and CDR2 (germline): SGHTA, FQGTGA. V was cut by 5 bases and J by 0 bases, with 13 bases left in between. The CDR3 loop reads CASSPIGTANTGELFF. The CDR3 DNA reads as TGTGCCAGCAGCCCCATCGGGACGGCGAACACCGGGGAGCTGTTTTTT. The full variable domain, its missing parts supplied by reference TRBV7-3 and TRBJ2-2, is GAGVSQTPSNKVTEKGKYVELRCDPISGHTALYWYRQSLGQGPEFLIYFQGTGAADDSGLPNDRFFAVRPEGSVSTLKIQRTERGDSAVYLCASSPIGTANTGELFFGEGSRLTVL.

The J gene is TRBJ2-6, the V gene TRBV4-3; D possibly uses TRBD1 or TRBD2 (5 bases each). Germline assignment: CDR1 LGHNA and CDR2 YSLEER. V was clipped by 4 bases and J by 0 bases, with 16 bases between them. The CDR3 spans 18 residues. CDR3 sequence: CASSPQTEGDSGANVLTF. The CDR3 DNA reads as TGCGCCAGCAGCCCTCAGACAGAGGGTGACTCTGGGGCCAACGTCCTGACTTTC.

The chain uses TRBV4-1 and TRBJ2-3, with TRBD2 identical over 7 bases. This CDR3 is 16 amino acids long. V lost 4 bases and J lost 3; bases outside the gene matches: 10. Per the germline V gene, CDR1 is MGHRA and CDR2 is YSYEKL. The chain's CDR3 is CASSPLGGSGTDTQYF. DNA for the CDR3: TGCGCCAGCAGCCCCCTCGGGGGGTCGGGAACAGATACGCAGTATTTT.

CDR3 sequence (DNA): TGTGCCTGGAGTAGAGAGGACAGTACGTACTTACACTACGAGCAGTACTTC. Translation: CAWSREDSTYLHYEQYF. The V gene is TRBV30, the J gene TRBJ2-7; tentatively, D is TRBD1 (6 bases). This CDR3 is built from 17 residues. Trimming stripped 2 bases from V and 3 bases from J, with 23 bases between. Germline lookup yields CDR1 GTSNPN and CDR2 SVGIG (reference sequence).

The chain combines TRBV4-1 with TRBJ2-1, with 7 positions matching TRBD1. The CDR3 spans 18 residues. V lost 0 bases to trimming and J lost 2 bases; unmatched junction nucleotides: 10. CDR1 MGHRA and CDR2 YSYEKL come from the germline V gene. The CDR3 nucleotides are TGCGCCAGCAGCCAAGATCCCGGGGACAGTGCCCCCTACAATGAGCAGTTCTTC. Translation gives CASSQDPGDSAPYNEQFF.